What follows is one TCR beta chain and its context. This sample is part of a study of shared clonotypes between healthy human individuals. On the study more broadly: Aged 18 to 49, the donors were a couple of women and a few men.

Selected positively for CCR7 and CD45RO-negative, naive CD8 cells excluded terminally differentiated effector memory CD45RA+ cells. The length of the CDR3 is 16 residues. V shed 7 bases, J shed 6 bases, and the junction held 18 bases outside the gene matches. The germline gives CDR1 SGHVS, CDR2 FQNEAQ. The repertoire was sequenced with immunoSEQ multiplex PCR; TCRdb's copy has only in-frame clones and lacks some. The sample carries just over 2,000,000 clones, about 95% recorded once. V and J are TRBV7-8 and TRBJ2-7; TRBD1 aligns across 7 bases. Specimen: naive CD8+ T cells sorted from blood. The clonotype was recovered from a man between 18 and 29 years old in good health. The DNA of the CDR3 is TGTGCCAGCACCGAGGGATGGGGACAGACAAGAGGCGAGCAGTACTTC. It translates to CASTEGWGQTRGEQYF. The entire variable domain, with the rest obtained from reference TRBV7-8 and TRBJ2-7, is as follows: GAGVSQSPRYKVAKRGQDVALRCDPISGHVSLFWYQQALGQGPEFLTYFQNEAQLDKSGLPSDRFFAERPEGSVSTLKIQRTQQEDSAVYLCASTEGWGQTRGEQYFGPGTRLTVT.